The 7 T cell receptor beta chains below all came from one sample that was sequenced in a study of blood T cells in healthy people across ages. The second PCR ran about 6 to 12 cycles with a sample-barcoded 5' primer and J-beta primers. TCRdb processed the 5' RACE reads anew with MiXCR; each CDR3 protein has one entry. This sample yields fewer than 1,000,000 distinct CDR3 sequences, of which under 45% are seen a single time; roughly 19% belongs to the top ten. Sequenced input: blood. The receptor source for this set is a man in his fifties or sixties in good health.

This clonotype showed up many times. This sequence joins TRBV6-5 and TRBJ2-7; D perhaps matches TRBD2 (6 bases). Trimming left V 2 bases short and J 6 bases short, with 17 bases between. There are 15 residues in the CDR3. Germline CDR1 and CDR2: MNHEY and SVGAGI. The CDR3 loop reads CASSYLNGGSSEQYF. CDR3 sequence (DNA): TGTGCCAGCAGTTACCTCAACGGGGGTTCGTCCGAGCAGTACTTC.

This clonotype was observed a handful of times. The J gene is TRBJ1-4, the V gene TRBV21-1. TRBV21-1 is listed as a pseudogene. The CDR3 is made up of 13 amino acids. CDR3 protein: CASSNPSGEKLFF. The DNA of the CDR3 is TGTGCCAGCAGCAACCCCAGTGGGGAAAAACTGTTTTTT.

For the CDR3, the DNA is TGTGCCAGCAGTTTTAGGGGGTACGGCACAGATACGCAGTATTTT. It translates to CASSFRGYGTDTQYF. The chain employs TRBV27 and TRBJ2-3, with TRBD1 as a possible D gene (6 bases). Trimming took off 3 bases at V and 1 base at J, with 11 bases between the two ends. CDR1 is MNHEY and CDR2 is SMNVEV in the germline V gene (reference sequence). The CDR3 consists of 15 residues.

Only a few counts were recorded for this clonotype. The CDR3 is CASSLLALSYEQFF. The CDR3 DNA reads TGTGCCAGCAGCTTACTAGCCCTTTCGTATGAGCAGTTCTTC. V gene TRBV7-2 combines with J gene TRBJ2-1, with a possible D match to TRBD2 (5 bases). Per germline, CDR1 SGHTA and CDR2 FQGNSA. The length of the CDR3 is 14 residues. V lost 2 bases and J 8 bases, leaving 13 bases between the germline ends.

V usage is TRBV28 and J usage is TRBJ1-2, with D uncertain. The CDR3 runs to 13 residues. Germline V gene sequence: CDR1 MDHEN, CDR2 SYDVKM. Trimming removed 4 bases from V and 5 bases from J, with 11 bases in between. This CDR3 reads CASSWAPVYGYTF. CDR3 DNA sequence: TGTGCCAGCAGTTGGGCCCCGGTATATGGCTACACCTTC.

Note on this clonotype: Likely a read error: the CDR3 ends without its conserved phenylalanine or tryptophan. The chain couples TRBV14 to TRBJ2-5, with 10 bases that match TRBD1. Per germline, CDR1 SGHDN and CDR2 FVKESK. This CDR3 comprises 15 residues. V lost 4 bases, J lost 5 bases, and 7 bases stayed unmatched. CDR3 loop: CASSPGTGVVETQYS. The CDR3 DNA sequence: TGTGCCAGCAGCCCTGGGACAGGGGTAGTTGAGACCCAGTACTCC.

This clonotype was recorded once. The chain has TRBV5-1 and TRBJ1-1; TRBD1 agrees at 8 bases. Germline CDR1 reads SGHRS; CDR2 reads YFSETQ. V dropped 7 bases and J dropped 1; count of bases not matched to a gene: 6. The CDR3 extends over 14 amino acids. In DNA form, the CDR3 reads TGCGCCAGCCTACAGGGGGTTGGGAACACTGAAGCTTTCTTT. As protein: CASLQGVGNTEAFF.